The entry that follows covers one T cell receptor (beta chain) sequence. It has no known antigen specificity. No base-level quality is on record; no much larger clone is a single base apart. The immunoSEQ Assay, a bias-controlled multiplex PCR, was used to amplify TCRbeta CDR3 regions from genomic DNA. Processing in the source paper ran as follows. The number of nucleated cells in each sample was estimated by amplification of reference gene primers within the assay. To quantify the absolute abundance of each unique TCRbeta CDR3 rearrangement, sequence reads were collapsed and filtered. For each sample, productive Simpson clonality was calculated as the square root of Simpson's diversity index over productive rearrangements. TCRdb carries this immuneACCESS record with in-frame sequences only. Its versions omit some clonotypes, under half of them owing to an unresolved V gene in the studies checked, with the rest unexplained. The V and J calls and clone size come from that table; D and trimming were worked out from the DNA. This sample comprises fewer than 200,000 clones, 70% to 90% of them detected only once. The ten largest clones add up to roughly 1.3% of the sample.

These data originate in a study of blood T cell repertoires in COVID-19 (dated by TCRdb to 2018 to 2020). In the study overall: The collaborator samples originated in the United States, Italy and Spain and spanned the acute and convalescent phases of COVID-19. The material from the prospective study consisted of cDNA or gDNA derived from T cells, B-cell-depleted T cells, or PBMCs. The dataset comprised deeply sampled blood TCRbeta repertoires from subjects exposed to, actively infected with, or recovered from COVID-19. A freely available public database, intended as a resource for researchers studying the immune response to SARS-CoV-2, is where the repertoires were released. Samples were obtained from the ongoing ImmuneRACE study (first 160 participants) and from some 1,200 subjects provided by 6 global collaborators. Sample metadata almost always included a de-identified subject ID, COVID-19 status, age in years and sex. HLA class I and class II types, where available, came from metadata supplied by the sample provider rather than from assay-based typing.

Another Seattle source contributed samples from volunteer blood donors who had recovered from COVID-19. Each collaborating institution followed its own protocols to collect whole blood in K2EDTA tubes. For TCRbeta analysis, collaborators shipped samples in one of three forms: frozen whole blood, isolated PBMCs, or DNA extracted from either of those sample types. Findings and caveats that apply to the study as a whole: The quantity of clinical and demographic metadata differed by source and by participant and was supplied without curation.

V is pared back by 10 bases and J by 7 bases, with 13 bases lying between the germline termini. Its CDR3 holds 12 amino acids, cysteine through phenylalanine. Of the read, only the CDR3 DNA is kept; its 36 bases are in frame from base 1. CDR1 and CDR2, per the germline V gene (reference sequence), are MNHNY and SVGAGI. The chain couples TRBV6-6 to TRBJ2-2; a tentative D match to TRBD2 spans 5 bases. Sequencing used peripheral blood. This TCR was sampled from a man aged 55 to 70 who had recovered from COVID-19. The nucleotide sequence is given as TGTGCCATCCTCGGGGTCGGCGGGGAGCTGTTTTTT. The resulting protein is CAILGVGGELFF.